Below, 12 T cell receptor beta chains from the same sample are listed, as sequenced in a study of metastatic and nonmetastatic thyroid tumors. No treatment had been given to any patient before thyroid surgery. Using MiXCR, TCRdb re-called clones from the PCR reads. The table includes around 35,000 clones, over 15% detected once. Sequenced sample: blood. The receptor set was obtained from a female donor with papillary thyroid cancer or a benign thyroid nodule (not recorded which). Some clones in this sample may be carry-over from other donors' samples.

By its share, this clone is medium-sized. The J gene is TRBJ1-1, the V gene TRBV6-1, with 8 bases lining up with TRBD1. CDR3 length equals 14 residues. Looked up from germline, CDR1 is MNHNS and CDR2 is SASEGT. With V trimmed by 6 bases and J by 2 bases, 5 bases remained unmatched. CDR3 residues: CASRPTGANTEAFF. CDR3 coding DNA: TGTGCCAGCAGGCCGACAGGGGCCAACACTGAAGCTTTCTTT.

Ten or more counts support this clone. The V and J genes are TRBV4-2 and TRBJ2-1, with D possibly matching TRBD2 (6 bases). Per the germline V gene, CDR1 is LGHNA and CDR2 is YNFKEQ. The CDR3 runs to 15 residues. V was shortened by 0 bases and J by 0 bases, with 6 bases between the two germline ends. The CDR3 DNA follows: TGTGCCAGCAGCCAAGATAGCGGCTCCTACAATGAGCAGTTCTTC. Its protein is CASSQDSGSYNEQFF.

This clone was detected many times. This chain links TRBV27 with TRBJ1-2; D not certain. V was trimmed by 4 bases and J by 3 bases, leaving 6 bases between them. Germline V gene sequence: CDR1 MNHEY, CDR2 SMNVEV (reference sequence). This CDR3 has 12 residues. For the CDR3, the DNA is TGTGCCAGCAGTTCTGGACACTATGGCTACACCTTC. Translated, it gives CASSSGHYGYTF.

The table lists this clone with many counts. The chain couples TRBV9 to TRBJ1-2; 9 nucleotides line up with TRBD1. J lost 4 bases, V lost 7 bases, and 2 bases had no gene match. The CDR3 spans 12 residues. The V gene's germline CDR1 is SGDLS and CDR2 YYNGEE. This CDR3 is CASADRGYGYTF. CDR3 bases: TGTGCCAGCGCGGACAGGGGCTATGGCTACACCTTC.

This clone was counted many times. The chain employs TRBV4-3 and TRBJ1-3; D is unresolved. Germline CDR1 reads LGHNA; CDR2 reads YSLEER. The CDR3 covers 16 residues. Trimming took 2 bases from V and 0 from J, leaving 11 bases between them. The CDR3 DNA follows: TGCGCCAGCAGCCAAAGGGCAGGCCTCTCTGGAAACACCATATATTTT. Residues: CASSQRAGLSGNTIYF.

This clone was detected ten times or more. V gene TRBV15 combines with J gene TRBJ2-5; 12 bases align to TRBD2. Germline V gene data show CDR1 as LNHNV and CDR2 as YYDKDF (reference sequence). This CDR3 spans 15 amino acids. Trimming took 1 base from V and 5 from J; bases not matched to a gene: 2. The CDR3 reads CATSRGLAGVETQYF. DNA for the CDR3: TGTGCCACCAGCAGAGGACTAGCGGGAGTTGAGACCCAGTACTTC.

This clone has ten or more counts. The chain joins TRBV5-4 to TRBJ2-7; 8 nucleotides align to TRBD1. This CDR3 is 15 amino acids long. Germline V gene lookup returns CDR1 SGHNT and CDR2 YYREEE (reference sequence). Trimming removed 4 bases from V and 0 bases from J; junction bases left unmatched: 6. The chain's CDR3 is CASSDGTGSSYEQYF. CDR3 coding DNA: TGTGCCAGCAGCGATGGGACAGGAAGCTCCTACGAGCAGTACTTC.

This clone was counted many times. The chain is built from TRBV9 and TRBJ2-7; tentative D call: TRBD1 (5 bases). Germline lookup yields CDR1 SGDLS and CDR2 YYNGEE. Trimming shortened V by 1 base and J by 0 bases, and 20 bases separated the two germline ends. This CDR3 spans 18 amino acids. Here the CDR3 DNA reads TGTGCCAGCAGCGTAACCGGATTAGGACACGCCGACTCCTACGAGCAGTACTTC. Protein: CASSVTGLGHADSYEQYF.

This clone has at least ten counts. The CDR3 region is CSGRRADYGYTF. CDR3 coding DNA: TGCAGTGGTAGGCGGGCAGACTATGGCTACACCTTC. The chain carries TRBV20-1 and TRBJ1-2; D unclear. CDR3 size: 12 residues. CDR1 is DFQATT and CDR2 is SNEGSKA in the germline V gene (reference sequence). The V end lost 7 bases, the J end lost 3 bases, and 12 bases lay between the germline ends.

This clone was detected ten times or more. The V gene is TRBV29-1, the J gene TRBJ2-4; D ambiguous. The germline CDR1 and CDR2 sequences are SQVTM and ANQGSEA. The CDR3 is made up of 14 amino acids. Trimming removed 2 bases from V and 1 base from J, with 9 bases in between. CDR3 bases: TGCAGCGTTGAAATTGGGCAGGCCAAAAACATTCAGTACTTC. This codes for CSVEIGQAKNIQYF.

This chain uses TRBV4-1 with TRBJ2-7; TRBD1 or TRBD2 may be the D gene (5 bases each). Germline loops: CDR1 MGHRA, CDR2 YSYEKL. This CDR3 is 14 amino acids long. V was pared by 9 bases and J by 2 bases, with 17 bases between. The CDR3 DNA sequence: TGCGCCAGTAGTTCCGGGACGGAACCCTACGAGCAGTACTTC. It codes for CASSSGTEPYEQYF.

This clone has a count of ten or more. V and J are TRBV28 and TRBJ1-5, with D hard to call. The CDR3 spans 11 residues. Germline values: CDR1 MDHEN, CDR2 SYDVKM. V lost 8 bases and J lost 7, with 9 bases in between. CDR3 DNA sequence: TGTGCCAGCTCTGAGGAGCAGCCCCAGCATTTT. This gives the protein CASSEEQPQHF.